This TCR beta chain was obtained from a study of read filtering for tumor transcriptome and immune sequencing. Whole-study context: DNase treatment preceded whole-transcriptome library preparation.

Broader study findings: In IR-seq, single-read clonotypes were 65% to 90% of clonotypes but around 4% of reads.

Sampling of bone marrow took place during active disease in every patient. This CDR3 region has 14 residues. Germline CDR1 is LNHNV and CDR2 is YYDKDF (reference sequence). V lost 6 bases and J lost 1, with 10 bases in between. Molecular barcoded adaptors covering alpha/delta and beta/gamma chains were used on roughly 400 ng RNA. TCRdb redid the calling of the reads with MiXCR, one entry per CDR3 protein. The sample includes some 40,000 distinct CDR3 sequences, approximately 12% seen only once; the top ten take 30% to 40%. This clonotype was found many times. Its matching antigen is unknown. Sequenced sample: a population of CD138-negative cells sorted from bone marrow. This TCR was recovered from a donor aged 40 or over with multiple myeloma. The rearrangement uses TRBV15 and TRBJ2-1, with a possible D match to TRBD1 (5 bases). For the CDR3, the DNA is TGTGCCACCAGTTCTCAGGGATCCTACAATGAGCAGTTCTTC. It is translated as CATSSQGSYNEQFF.